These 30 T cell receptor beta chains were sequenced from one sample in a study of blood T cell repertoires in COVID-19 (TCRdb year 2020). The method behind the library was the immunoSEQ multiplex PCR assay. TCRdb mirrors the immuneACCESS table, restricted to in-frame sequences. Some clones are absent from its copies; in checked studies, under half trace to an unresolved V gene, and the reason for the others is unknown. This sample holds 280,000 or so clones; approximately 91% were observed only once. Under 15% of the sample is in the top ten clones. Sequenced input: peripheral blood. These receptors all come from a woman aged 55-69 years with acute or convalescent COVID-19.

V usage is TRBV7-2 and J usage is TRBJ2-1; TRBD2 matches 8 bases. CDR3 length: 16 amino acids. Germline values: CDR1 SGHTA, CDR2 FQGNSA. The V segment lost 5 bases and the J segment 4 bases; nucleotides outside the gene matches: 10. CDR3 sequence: CASSRRPSGGYNEQFF. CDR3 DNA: TGTGCCAGCAGCAGGCGGCCCAGCGGGGGTTACAATGAGCAGTTCTTC.

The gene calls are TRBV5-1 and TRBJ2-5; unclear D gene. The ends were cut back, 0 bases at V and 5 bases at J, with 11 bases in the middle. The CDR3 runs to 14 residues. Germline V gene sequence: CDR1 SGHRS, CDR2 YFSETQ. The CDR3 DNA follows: TGCGCCAGCAGCTTGGAACTGACGGAGGAGACCCAGTACTTC. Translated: CASSLELTEETQYF.

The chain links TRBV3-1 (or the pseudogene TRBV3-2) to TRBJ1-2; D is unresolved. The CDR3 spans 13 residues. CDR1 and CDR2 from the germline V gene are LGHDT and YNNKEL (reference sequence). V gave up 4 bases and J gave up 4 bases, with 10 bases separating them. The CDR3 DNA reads TGTGCCAGCAGCCTTGGCCTCTCCTATGGCTACACCTTC. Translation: CASSLGLSYGYTF.

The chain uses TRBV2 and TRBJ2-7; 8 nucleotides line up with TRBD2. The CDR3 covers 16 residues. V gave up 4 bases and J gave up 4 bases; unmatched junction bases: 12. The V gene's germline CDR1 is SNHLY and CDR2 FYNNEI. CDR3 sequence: CASSGFRTSTHYEQYF. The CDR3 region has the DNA TGTGCCAGCAGTGGGTTCCGGACTAGCACTCATTACGAGCAGTACTTC.

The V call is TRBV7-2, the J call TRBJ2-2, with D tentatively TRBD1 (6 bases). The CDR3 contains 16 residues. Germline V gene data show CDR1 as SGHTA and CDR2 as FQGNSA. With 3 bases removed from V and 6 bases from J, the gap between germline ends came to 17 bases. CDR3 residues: CASSLQGRSAAGELFF. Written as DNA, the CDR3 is TGTGCCAGCAGCTTGCAGGGGCGGTCAGCGGCCGGGGAGCTGTTTTTT.

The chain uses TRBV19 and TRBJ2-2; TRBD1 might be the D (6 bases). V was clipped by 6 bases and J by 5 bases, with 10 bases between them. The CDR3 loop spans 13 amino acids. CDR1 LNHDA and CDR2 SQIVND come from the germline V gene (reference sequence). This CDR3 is CASRQQGTGELFF. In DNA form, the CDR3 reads TGTGCCAGTAGGCAACAGGGAACCGGGGAGCTGTTTTTT.

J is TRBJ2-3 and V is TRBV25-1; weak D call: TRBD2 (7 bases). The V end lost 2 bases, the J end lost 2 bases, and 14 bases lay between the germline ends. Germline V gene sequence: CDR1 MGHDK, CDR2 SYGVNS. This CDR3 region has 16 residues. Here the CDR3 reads CASSEMWGGHTDTQYF. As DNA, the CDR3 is TGTGCCAGCAGTGAAATGTGGGGGGGACACACAGATACGCAGTATTTT.

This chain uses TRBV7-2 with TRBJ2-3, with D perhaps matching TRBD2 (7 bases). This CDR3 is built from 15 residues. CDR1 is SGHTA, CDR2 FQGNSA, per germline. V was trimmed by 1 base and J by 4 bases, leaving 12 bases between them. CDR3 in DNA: TGTGCCAGCAGCTTAGGGGGGGGCGCAGCAGATACGCAGTATTTT. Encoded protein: CASSLGGGAADTQYF.

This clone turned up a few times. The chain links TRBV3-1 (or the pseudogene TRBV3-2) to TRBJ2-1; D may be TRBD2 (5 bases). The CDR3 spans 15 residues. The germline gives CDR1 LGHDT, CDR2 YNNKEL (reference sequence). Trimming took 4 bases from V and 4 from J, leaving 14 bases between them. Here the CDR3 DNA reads TGTGCCAGCAGCCCCCGCCGGGGAAATTACAATGAGCAGTTCTTC. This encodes CASSPRRGNYNEQFF.

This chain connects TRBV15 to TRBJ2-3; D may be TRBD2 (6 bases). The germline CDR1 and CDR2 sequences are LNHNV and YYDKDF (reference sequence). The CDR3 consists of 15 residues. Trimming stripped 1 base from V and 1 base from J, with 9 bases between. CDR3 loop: CATSRGRERTDTQYF. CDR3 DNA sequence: TGTGCCACCAGCAGAGGACGGGAGCGCACAGATACGCAGTATTTT. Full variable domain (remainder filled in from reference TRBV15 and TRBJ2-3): DAMVIQNPRYQVTQFGKPVTLSCSQTLNHNVMYWYQQKSSQAPKLLFHYYDKDFNNEADTPDNFQSRRPNTSFCFLDIRSPGLGDTAMYLCATSRGRERTDTQYFGPGTRLTVL.

CDR3 sequence: CASSQYGQVSNQPQHF. The CDR3 bases are TGTGCCAGTTCCCAATATGGTCAGGTTAGCAATCAGCCCCAGCATTTT. The chain joins TRBV19 to TRBJ1-5; D call uncertain. CDR1 is LNHDA and CDR2 is SQIVND in the germline V gene (reference sequence). Trimming pared 8 bases from V and 0 bases from J, leaving 17 bases between. This CDR3 is built from 16 residues.

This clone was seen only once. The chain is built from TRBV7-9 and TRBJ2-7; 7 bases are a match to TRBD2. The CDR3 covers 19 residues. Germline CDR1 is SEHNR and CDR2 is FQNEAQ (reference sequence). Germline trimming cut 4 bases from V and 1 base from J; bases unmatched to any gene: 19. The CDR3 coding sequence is TGTGCCAGCAGCTACGACCCGAGGGGTGCTGAGCGGGGATCCTACGAGCAGTACTTC. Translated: CASSYDPRGAERGSYEQYF.

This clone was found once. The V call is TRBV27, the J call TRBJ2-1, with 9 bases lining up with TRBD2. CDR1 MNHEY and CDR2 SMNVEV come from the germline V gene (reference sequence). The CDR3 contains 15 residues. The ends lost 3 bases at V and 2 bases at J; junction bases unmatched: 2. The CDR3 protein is CASSLEREAYNEQFF. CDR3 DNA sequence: TGTGCCAGCAGTTTGGAGCGGGAGGCCTACAATGAGCAGTTCTTC.

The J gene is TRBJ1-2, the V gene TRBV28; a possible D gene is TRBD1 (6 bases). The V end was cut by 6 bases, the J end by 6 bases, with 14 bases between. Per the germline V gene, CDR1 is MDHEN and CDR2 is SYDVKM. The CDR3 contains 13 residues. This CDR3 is CASSGGQFNGYTF. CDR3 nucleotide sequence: TGTGCCAGCAGCGGTGGACAGTTCAATGGCTACACCTTC.

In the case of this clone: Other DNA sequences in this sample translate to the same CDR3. The CDR3 sequence is CASSLGGSNQPQHF. The CDR3 nucleotides are TGCGCCAGCAGCTTAGGGGGAAGCAATCAGCCCCAGCATTTT. The chain links TRBV5-1 to TRBJ1-5, with D tentatively TRBD1 (6 bases). Germline-derived CDR1 and CDR2 are SGHRS and YFSETQ. CDR3 length equals 14 residues. Deletions cut 2 bases from V and 1 base from J, with 7 bases between.

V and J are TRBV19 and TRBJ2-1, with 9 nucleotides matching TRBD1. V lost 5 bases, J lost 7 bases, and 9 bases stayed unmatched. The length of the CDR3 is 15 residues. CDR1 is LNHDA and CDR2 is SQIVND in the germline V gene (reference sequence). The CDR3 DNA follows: TGTGCCAGTAGTGTTTCATCCGGACAGGGGAATGAGCAGTTCTTC. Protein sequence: CASSVSSGQGNEQFF.

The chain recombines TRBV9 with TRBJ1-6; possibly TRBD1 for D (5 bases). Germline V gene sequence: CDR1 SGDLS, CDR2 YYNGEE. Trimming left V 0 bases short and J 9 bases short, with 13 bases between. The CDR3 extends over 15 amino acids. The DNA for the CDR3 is TGTGCCAGCAGCGTAGAGAGCGGGAGGGGTTCACCCCTCCACTTT. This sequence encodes CASSVESGRGSPLHF. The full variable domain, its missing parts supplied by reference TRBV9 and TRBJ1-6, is DSGVTQTPKHLITATGQRVTLRCSPRSGDLSVYWYQQSLDQGLQFLIQYYNGEERAKGNILERFSAQQFPDLHSELNLSSLELGDSALYFCASSVESGRGSPLHFGNGTRLTVT.

CDR3 sequence (DNA): TGTGCCAGCAGCTTCCGACTAGCGGGGGGGGATACGCAGTATTTT. Amino acid sequence: CASSFRLAGGDTQYF. This sequence joins TRBV3-1 (or the pseudogene TRBV3-2) and TRBJ2-3; 14 positions match TRBD2. Trimming took 5 bases from V and 6 from J; bases not matched to a gene: 4. The germline V gene encodes CDR1 LGHDT and CDR2 YNNKEL (reference sequence). The CDR3 sequence is 15 residues long.

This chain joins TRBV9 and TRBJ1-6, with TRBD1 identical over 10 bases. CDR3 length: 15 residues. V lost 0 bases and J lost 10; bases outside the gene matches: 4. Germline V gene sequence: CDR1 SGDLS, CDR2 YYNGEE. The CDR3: CASSVAGTGESPLHF. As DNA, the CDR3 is TGTGCCAGCAGCGTAGCCGGGACAGGGGAATCACCCCTCCACTTT.

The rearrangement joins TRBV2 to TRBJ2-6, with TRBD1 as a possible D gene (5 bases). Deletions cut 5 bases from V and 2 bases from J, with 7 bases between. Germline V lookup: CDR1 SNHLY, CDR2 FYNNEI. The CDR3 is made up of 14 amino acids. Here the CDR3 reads CASSLDTGANVLTF. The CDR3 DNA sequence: TGTGCCAGCAGTTTGGACACTGGGGCCAACGTCCTGACTTTC.

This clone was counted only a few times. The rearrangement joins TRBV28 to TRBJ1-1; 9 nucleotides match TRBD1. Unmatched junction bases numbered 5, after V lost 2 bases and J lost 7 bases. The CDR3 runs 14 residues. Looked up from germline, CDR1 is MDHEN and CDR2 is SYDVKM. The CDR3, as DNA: TGTGCCAGCAGTTTAGCTGGGACAGGGATTGAAGCTTTCTTT. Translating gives CASSLAGTGIEAFF. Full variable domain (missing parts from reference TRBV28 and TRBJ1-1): DVKVTQSSRYLVKRTGEKVFLECVQDMDHENMFWYRQDPGLGLRLIYFSYDVKMKEKGDIPEGYSVSREKKERFSLILESASTNQTSMYLCASSLAGTGIEAFFGQGTRLTVV.

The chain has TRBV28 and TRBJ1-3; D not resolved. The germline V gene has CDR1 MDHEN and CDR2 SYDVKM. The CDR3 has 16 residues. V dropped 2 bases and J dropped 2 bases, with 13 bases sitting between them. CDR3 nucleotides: TGTGCCAGCAGTTTACCGGGGAGGCCAGCTGGAAACACCATATATTTT. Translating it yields CASSLPGRPAGNTIYF.

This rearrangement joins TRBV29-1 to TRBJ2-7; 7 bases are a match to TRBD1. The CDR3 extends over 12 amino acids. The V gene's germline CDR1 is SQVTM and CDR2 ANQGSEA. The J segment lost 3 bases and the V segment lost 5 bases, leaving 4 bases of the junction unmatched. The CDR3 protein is CSVLNRGYEQYF. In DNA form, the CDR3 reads TGCAGCGTTCTGAACAGGGGCTACGAGCAGTACTTC.

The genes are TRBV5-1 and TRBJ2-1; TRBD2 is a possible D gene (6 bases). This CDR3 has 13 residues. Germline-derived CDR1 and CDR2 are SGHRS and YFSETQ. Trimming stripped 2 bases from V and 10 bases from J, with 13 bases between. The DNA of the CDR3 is TGCGCCAGCAGCTTCTCTAGCGTCGGGGAGCAGTTCTTC. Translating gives CASSFSSVGEQFF.

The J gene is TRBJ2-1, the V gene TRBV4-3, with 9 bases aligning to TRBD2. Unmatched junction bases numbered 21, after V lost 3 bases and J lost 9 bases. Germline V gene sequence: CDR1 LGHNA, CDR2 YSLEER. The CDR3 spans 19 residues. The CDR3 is CASSQSARSGAGGSREQFF. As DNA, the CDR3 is TGCGCCAGCAGCCAGTCGGCCCGATCTGGGGCGGGGGGGTCCCGTGAGCAGTTCTTC.

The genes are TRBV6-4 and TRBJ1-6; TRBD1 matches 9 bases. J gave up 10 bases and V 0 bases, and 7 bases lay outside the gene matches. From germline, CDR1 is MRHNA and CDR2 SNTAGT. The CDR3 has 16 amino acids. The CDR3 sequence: CASSDSPGQGFSPLHF. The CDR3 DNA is TGTGCCAGCAGTGACTCACCGGGACAGGGATTCTCACCCCTCCACTTT.

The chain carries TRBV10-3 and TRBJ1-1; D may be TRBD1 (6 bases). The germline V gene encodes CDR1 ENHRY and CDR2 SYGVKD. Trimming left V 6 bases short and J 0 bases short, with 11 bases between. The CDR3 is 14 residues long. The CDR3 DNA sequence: TGTGCCATCAGAATAGAGGGGGTGAACACTGAAGCTTTCTTT. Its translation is CAIRIEGVNTEAFF.

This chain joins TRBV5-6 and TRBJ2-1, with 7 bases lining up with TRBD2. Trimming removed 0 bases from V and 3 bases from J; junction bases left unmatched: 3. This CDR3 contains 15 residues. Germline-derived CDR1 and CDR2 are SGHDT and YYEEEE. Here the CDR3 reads CASSLESGNYNEQFF. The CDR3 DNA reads TGTGCCAGCAGCTTGGAAAGCGGGAACTACAATGAGCAGTTCTTC.

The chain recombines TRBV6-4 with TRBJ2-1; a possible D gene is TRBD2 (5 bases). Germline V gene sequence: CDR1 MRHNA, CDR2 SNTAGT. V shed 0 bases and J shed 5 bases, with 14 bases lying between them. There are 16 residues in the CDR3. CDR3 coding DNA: TGTGCCAGCAGTGACTCGCGGGTAATCCCACACAATGAGCAGTTCTTC. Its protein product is CASSDSRVIPHNEQFF.

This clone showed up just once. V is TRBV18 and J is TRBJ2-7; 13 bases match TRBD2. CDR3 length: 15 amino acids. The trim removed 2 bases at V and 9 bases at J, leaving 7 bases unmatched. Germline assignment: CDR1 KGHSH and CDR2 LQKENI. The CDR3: CASSPGTSGVGWQYF. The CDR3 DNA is TGTGCCAGCTCACCAGGGACTAGCGGGGTTGGTTGGCAGTACTTC.